These T cell receptor beta chains were read from a single sample in a study of CD8 T cells in Susac syndrome. A single record per CDR3 protein comes from TCRdb applying MiXCR to the immunoSEQ multiplex PCR reads. The sample contains 150,000 to 200,000 distinct CDR3 sequences, roughly 95% of which appear only once. The specimen sequenced was CD8+ T cells from PBMCs. The receptors here all came from a human donor with multiple sclerosis. Each CDR3 is given with its conserved first and last residue. A D gene is named only where the DNA matches it firmly. Some rows mark clone size as missing; the rest say once, few, many or name a class of expanded clone.

D gene: -
CDR3 length: 15
V gene: TRBV9
J gene: TRBJ2-1
clone size: -
CDR3 protein: CASSVVGTLGSEQFF
CDR3 DNA: TGTGCCAGCAGCGTAGTTGGGACCCTCGGGAGTGAGCAGTTCTTC

D gene: -
CDR3 length: 15
V gene: TRBV13
J gene: TRBJ2-3
clone size: -
CDR3 protein: CASSFPGNSSYTQYF
CDR3 DNA: TGTGCCAGCAGCTTTCCGGGGAATAGCAGCTATACGCAGTATTTT

D gene: -
CDR3 length: 13
V gene: TRBV28
J gene: TRBJ2-7
clone size: -
CDR3 protein: CASSLGTGYEQYF
CDR3 DNA: TGTGCCAGCAGTTTAGGAACTGGGTACGAGCAGTACTTC

D gene: -
CDR3 length: 15
V gene: TRBV15
J gene: TRBJ2-7
clone size: -
CDR3 protein: CATRKQGSPTYEQYF
CDR3 DNA: TGTGCCACCAGAAAACAGGGATCTCCAACCTACGAGCAGTACTTC

D gene: -
CDR3 length: 14
V gene: TRBV7-8
J gene: TRBJ1-4
clone size: once
CDR3 protein: CASSFPGTNEKLFF
CDR3 DNA: TGTGCCAGCAGCTTCCCGGGCACTAATGAAAAACTGTTTTTT

D gene: -
CDR3 length: 12
V gene: TRBV2
J gene: TRBJ2-7
clone size: -
CDR3 protein: CASSGSYVEQYF
CDR3 DNA: TGTGCCAGCAGTGGGTCTTACGTGGAGCAGTACTTC

D gene: -
CDR3 length: 12
V gene: TRBV20-1
J gene: TRBJ2-7
clone size: -
CDR3 protein: CSARRLAYEQYF
CDR3 DNA: TGCAGTGCTCGAAGACTAGCCTACGAGCAGTACTTC

D gene: -
CDR3 length: 13
V gene: TRBV27
J gene: TRBJ1-5
clone size: -
CDR3 protein: CASSLNVYQPQHF
CDR3 DNA: TGTGCCAGCAGTCTAAACGTTTATCAGCCCCAGCATTTT

D gene: TRBD2
CDR3 length: 18
V gene: TRBV2
J gene: TRBJ2-5
clone size: -
CDR3 protein: CASRFGGTASGEQETQYF
CDR3 DNA: TGTGCCAGCAGGTTCGGGGGGACGGCTAGCGGAGAGCAAGAGACCCAGTACTTC

D gene: -
CDR3 length: 14
V gene: TRBV2
J gene: TRBJ1-1
clone size: -
CDR3 protein: CASSELAGNAEAFF
CDR3 DNA: TGTGCCAGCAGTGAATTGGCAGGGAATGCTGAAGCTTTCTTT

D gene: TRBD1
CDR3 length: 16
V gene: TRBV13
J gene: TRBJ2-7
clone size: -
CDR3 protein: CASSPGGQGPSYEQYF
CDR3 DNA: TGTGCCAGCAGCCCGGGGGGACAGGGCCCATCCTACGAGCAGTACTTC

D gene: -
CDR3 length: 15
V gene: TRBV28
J gene: TRBJ2-1
clone size: -
CDR3 protein: CASRRGTYTNNEQFF
CDR3 DNA: TGTGCCAGCAGGCGAGGGACTTATACAAACAATGAGCAGTTCTTC

D gene: -
CDR3 length: 16
V gene: TRBV3-1
J gene: TRBJ2-1
clone size: -
CDR3 protein: CASSQEWGSGYNEQFF
CDR3 DNA: TGTGCCAGCAGCCAAGAATGGGGGAGCGGCTACAATGAGCAGTTCTTC

D gene: TRBD1
CDR3 length: 14
V gene: TRBV19
J gene: TRBJ2-7
clone size: once
CDR3 protein: CASQDSDRVYEQYF
CDR3 DNA: TGTGCCAGTCAGGATTCGGACAGGGTCTACGAGCAGTACTTC

D gene: TRBD2
CDR3 length: 13
V gene: TRBV6-5
J gene: TRBJ2-3
clone size: once
CDR3 protein: CASRGLITDTQYF
CDR3 DNA: TGTGCCAGCAGGGGACTAATCACAGATACGCAGTATTTT

D gene: TRBD2
CDR3 length: 14
V gene: TRBV9
J gene: TRBJ2-7
clone size: -
CDR3 protein: CASSVGSGTYEQYF
CDR3 DNA: TGTGCCAGCAGCGTAGGTAGCGGGACCTACGAGCAGTACTTC

D gene: TRBD1
CDR3 length: 16
V gene: TRBV12-3/TRBV12-4
J gene: TRBJ1-2
clone size: -
CDR3 protein: CASFTSQGYWNYGYTF
CDR3 DNA: TGTGCCAGTTTCACCTCACAGGGGTACTGGAACTATGGCTACACCTTC

D gene: -
CDR3 length: 13
V gene: TRBV9
J gene: TRBJ1-1
clone size: -
CDR3 protein: CASSVDMNTEAFF
CDR3 DNA: TGTGCCAGCAGCGTAGACATGAACACTGAAGCTTTCTTT

D gene: TRBD1
CDR3 length: 13
V gene: TRBV27
J gene: TRBJ2-7
clone size: -
CDR3 protein: CASTKAGQAQQYF
CDR3 DNA: TGTGCCAGCACCAAGGCAGGACAGGCTCAACAGTACTTC

D gene: TRBD1
CDR3 length: 13
V gene: TRBV20-1
J gene: TRBJ2-7
clone size: -
CDR3 protein: CSAQRDRAYEQYF
CDR3 DNA: TGCAGTGCCCAAAGGGACAGAGCCTACGAGCAGTACTTC

D gene: TRBD1
CDR3 length: 16
V gene: TRBV5-6
J gene: TRBJ1-3
clone size: -
CDR3 protein: CASSLGGQNLGNTIYF
CDR3 DNA: TGTGCCAGCAGCTTGGGGGGACAGAATCTTGGAAACACCATATATTTT

D gene: TRBD1
CDR3 length: 14
V gene: TRBV27
J gene: TRBJ2-7
clone size: -
CDR3 protein: CASSSGGEAYEQYF
CDR3 DNA: TGTGCCAGCAGTTCAGGGGGCGAGGCCTACGAGCAGTACTTC

D gene: -
CDR3 length: 15
V gene: TRBV27
J gene: TRBJ2-1
clone size: -
CDR3 protein: CASSLSSGLYNEQFF
CDR3 DNA: TGTGCCAGCAGTTTATCTAGCGGCCTATACAATGAGCAGTTCTTC

D gene: TRBD2
CDR3 length: 14
V gene: TRBV13
J gene: TRBJ2-4
clone size: -
CDR3 protein: CASSIAGAKNIQYF
CDR3 DNA: TGTGCCAGCAGCATAGCGGGAGCCAAAAACATTCAGTACTTC

D gene: -
CDR3 length: 14
V gene: TRBV6-5
J gene: TRBJ2-3
clone size: once
CDR3 protein: CASSWRESTDTQYF
CDR3 DNA: TGTGCCAGCAGTTGGCGGGAAAGCACAGATACGCAGTATTTT

D gene: TRBD2
CDR3 length: 16
V gene: TRBV7-9
J gene: TRBJ2-7
clone size: once
CDR3 protein: CASSVASGTRVGEQYF
CDR3 DNA: TGTGCCAGCAGCGTAGCATCCGGGACTAGAGTTGGCGAGCAGTACTTC

D gene: TRBD1
CDR3 length: 14
V gene: TRBV20-1
J gene: TRBJ2-1
clone size: -
CDR3 protein: CSARDRDRGREQFF
CDR3 DNA: TGCAGTGCTAGAGATCGGGACAGGGGGCGCGAGCAGTTCTTC

D gene: -
CDR3 length: 16
V gene: TRBV9
J gene: TRBJ1-2
clone size: -
CDR3 protein: CASSGFPRDTNYGYTF
CDR3 DNA: TGTGCCAGCAGCGGCTTCCCGCGGGACACTAACTATGGCTACACCTTC

D gene: -
CDR3 length: 10
V gene: TRBV2
J gene: TRBJ2-5
clone size: -
CDR3 protein: CASIEETQYF
CDR3 DNA: TGTGCCAGCATAGAAGAGACCCAGTACTTC

D gene: -
CDR3 length: 16
V gene: TRBV3-1
J gene: TRBJ1-2
clone size: -
CDR3 protein: CASRSSVTGNLYGYTF
CDR3 DNA: TGTGCCAGCAGGTCCTCGGTGACGGGGAATCTCTATGGCTACACCTTC

D gene: -
CDR3 length: 13
V gene: TRBV9
J gene: TRBJ2-6
clone size: once
CDR3 protein: CASSAYGANVLTF
CDR3 DNA: TGTGCCAGCAGCGCATATGGGGCCAACGTCCTGACTTTC

D gene: -
CDR3 length: 12
V gene: TRBV14
J gene: TRBJ2-2
clone size: once
CDR3 protein: CASSWNTGELFF
CDR3 DNA: TGTGCCAGCAGCTGGAACACCGGGGAGCTGTTTTTT

D gene: -
CDR3 length: 15
V gene: TRBV9
J gene: TRBJ1-1
clone size: -
CDR3 protein: CASSREGSLNTEAFF
CDR3 DNA: TGTGCCAGCAGCCGGGAGGGCAGCCTGAACACTGAAGCTTTCTTT

D gene: TRBD1
CDR3 length: 15
V gene: TRBV13
J gene: TRBJ2-7
clone size: -
CDR3 protein: CASSNRDRSSYEQYF
CDR3 DNA: TGTGCCAGCAGCAACCGGGACAGGAGCTCCTACGAGCAGTACTTC

D gene: -
CDR3 length: 14
V gene: TRBV20-1
J gene: TRBJ1-4
clone size: -
CDR3 protein: CSARNLATNEKLFF
CDR3 DNA: TGCAGTGCCAGAAACCTTGCAACTAATGAAAAACTGTTTTTT

D gene: -
CDR3 length: 14
V gene: TRBV6-1
J gene: TRBJ1-2
clone size: few
CDR3 protein: CASSELGTNYGYTF
CDR3 DNA: TGTGCCAGCAGTGAATTGGGAACTAACTATGGCTACACCTTC

D gene: -
CDR3 length: 14
V gene: TRBV19
J gene: TRBJ2-7
clone size: -
CDR3 protein: CASSMVLGPYEQYF
CDR3 DNA: TGTGCCAGTAGTATGGTTCTGGGTCCCTACGAGCAGTACTTC

D gene: -
CDR3 length: 11
V gene: TRBV4-2
J gene: TRBJ1-2
clone size: -
CDR3 protein: CASSQDQGYTF
CDR3 DNA: TGTGCCAGCAGCCAAGATCAGGGCTACACCTTC

D gene: TRBD2
CDR3 length: 16
V gene: TRBV3-1
J gene: TRBJ2-7
clone size: -
CDR3 protein: CASSHGYSGGRYEQYF
CDR3 DNA: TGTGCCAGCAGCCACGGATATAGCGGGGGGAGGTACGAGCAGTACTTC

D gene: -
CDR3 length: 14
V gene: TRBV2
J gene: TRBJ2-5
clone size: -
CDR3 protein: CASSDITELETQYF
CDR3 DNA: TGTGCCAGCAGTGACATCACAGAATTGGAGACCCAGTACTTC

D gene: -
CDR3 length: 17
V gene: TRBV18
J gene: TRBJ1-2
clone size: -
CDR3 protein: CASSPSTSRVGNYGYTF
CDR3 DNA: TGTGCCAGCTCACCATCGACGTCGAGGGTTGGCAACTATGGCTACACCTTC